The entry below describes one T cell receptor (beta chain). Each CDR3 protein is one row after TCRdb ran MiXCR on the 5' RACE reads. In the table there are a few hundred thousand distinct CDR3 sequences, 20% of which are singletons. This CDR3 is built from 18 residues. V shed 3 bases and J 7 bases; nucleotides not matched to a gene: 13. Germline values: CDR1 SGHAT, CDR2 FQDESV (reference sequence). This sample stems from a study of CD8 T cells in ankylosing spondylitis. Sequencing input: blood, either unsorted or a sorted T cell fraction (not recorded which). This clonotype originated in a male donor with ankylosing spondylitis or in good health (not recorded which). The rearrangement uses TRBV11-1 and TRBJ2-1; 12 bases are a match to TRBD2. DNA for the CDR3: TGTGCCAGCAGCTTTGCGGACCTCTCTAGCGGGAGGGGGAATGAGCAGTTCTTC. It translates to CASSFADLSSGRGNEQFF.